What follows are 28 T cell receptor beta chains derived from one specimen sequenced in a study of T-cell reconstitution after alpha-beta-depleted transplantation in children. Preparation of the TCRbeta library involved a method that used unique molecular identifiers. TCRdb reanalysed the PCR reads using MiXCR and keeps one entry per CDR3 protein. The sample records roughly 340,000 distinct CDR3 sequences, 15% to 20% being singletons. The sequences come from PBMCs, mostly from graft donor cells, collected 360 days after TCRalphabeta/CD19-depleted stem cell transplant. The source of these receptors is a male patient aged 2 to 10 who had a stem cell transplant for acute lymphoblastic leukemia, so the T cells may come from the graft donor.

There are a few counts of this clonotype. The chain employs TRBV28 and TRBJ2-1, with a possible D match to TRBD2 (6 bases). V gave up 3 bases and J gave up 9 bases, with 15 bases separating them. The CDR3 is made up of 14 amino acids. In germline, CDR1 is MDHEN, CDR2 SYDVKM. DNA for the CDR3: TGTGCCAGCAGTTTGATTCGGGGAGCGGGTGAGCAGTTCTTC. Its protein product is CASSLIRGAGEQFF.

The table lists this clonotype with many counts. The CDR3: CSSFYENREPTQYF. The CDR3 DNA reads as TGCAGCAGTTTCTATGAAAACCGGGAACCTACGCAGTATTTT. The chain recombines TRBV29-1 with TRBJ2-3; weak D call: TRBD2 (5 bases). CDR1 SQVTM and CDR2 ANQGSEA come from the germline V gene. The V and J ends lost 8 bases and 8 bases respectively, with 23 bases between them. CDR3 size: 14 residues.

The chain couples TRBV12-3 or TRBV12-4 to TRBJ2-7; 10 bases match TRBD2. V lost 5 bases and J lost 7; bases outside the gene matches: 14. The CDR3 is 16 residues long. CDR3 DNA: TGTGCCAGCAGTCCCTCTAGCGGGAGTCTCCGGGGGGAGCAGTACTTC. Translation gives CASSPSSGSLRGEQYF.

CDR3 coding DNA: TGTGCCATCAGTGACCCGACTAGCGGGACCTACAATGAGCAGTTCTTC. Translation gives CAISDPTSGTYNEQFF. The chain combines TRBV10-3 with TRBJ2-1, with TRBD2 matching over 11 bases. V shed 3 bases and J 2 bases; nucleotides not matched to a gene: 3. The CDR3 loop spans 16 amino acids. Germline V gene lookup returns CDR1 ENHRY and CDR2 SYGVKD.

The CDR3 sequence is CAIPHNRSGRREEQFF. The CDR3 nucleotides are TGTGCCATCCCCCATAATAGGAGCGGGAGAAGGGAGGAGCAGTTCTTC. The chain recombines TRBV25-1 with TRBJ2-1, with 8 bases that match TRBD2. Germline CDR1 MGHDK, CDR2 SYGVNS. The CDR3 is 16 residues long. Losses at the gene ends were 10 bases for V and 10 bases for J; bases not matched to a gene: 21.

The chain has TRBV4-2 and TRBJ2-3; 8 nucleotides align to TRBD2. The V gene end was trimmed by 4 bases and the J gene end by 3 bases; junction bases not matched to a gene: 9. This CDR3 has 16 residues. Germline V gene sequence: CDR1 LGHNA, CDR2 YNFKEQ. Written as DNA, the CDR3 is TGTGCCAGCAGCCTCCCACAGCGGGAGAGTACAGATACGCAGTATTTT. It specifies CASSLPQRESTDTQYF.

A few counts support this clonotype. The chain carries TRBV10-3 and TRBJ2-7, with a tentative D call TRBD1 (6 bases). V gave up 5 bases and J gave up 5 bases, with 10 bases separating them. The CDR3 is 12 amino acids. Germline CDR1 ENHRY, CDR2 SYGVKD. This chain's CDR3 is CAISRSGDEQYF. The CDR3 bases are TGTGCCATCAGTCGCTCAGGGGACGAGCAGTACTTC.

This clonotype came up a few times. The chain has TRBV15 and TRBJ2-3; D is perhaps TRBD2 (6 bases). The ends were cut back, 1 base at V and 4 bases at J, with 6 bases in the middle. Germline V gene sequence: CDR1 LNHNV, CDR2 YYDKDF (reference sequence). The length of the CDR3 is 13 residues. CDR3 region: CATSRGEADTQYF. The CDR3 DNA reads as TGTGCCACCAGCAGAGGGGAGGCAGATACGCAGTATTTT.

The chain couples TRBV10-3 to TRBJ2-5, with a weak D call TRBD2 (6 bases). V was pared by 6 bases and J by 4 bases, with 9 bases between. Germline-derived CDR1 and CDR2 are ENHRY and SYGVKD. The CDR3 is 12 residues long. CDR3 in DNA: TGTGCCATCAGGGAGGGGACAGAGACCCAGTACTTC. Its protein product is CAIREGTETQYF.

This clonotype was detected only a few times. This chain uses TRBV20-1 with TRBJ2-7; TRBD2 matches 8 bases. After removal of 6 bases from V and 6 bases from J, the junction contained 16 bases not matched to a gene. Germline V lookup: CDR1 DFQATT, CDR2 SNEGSKA (reference sequence). CDR3 length: 15 residues. This CDR3 is CSAFVWREVGGEQYF. CDR3 in DNA: TGCAGTGCCTTCGTGTGGCGGGAGGTAGGCGGCGAGCAGTACTTC.

This chain connects TRBV29-1 to TRBJ2-5; 7 bases map to TRBD1. Trimming removed 6 bases from V and 5 bases from J; junction bases left unmatched: 15. This CDR3 is built from 15 residues. Germline V gives CDR1 SQVTM, CDR2 ANQGSEA. CDR3 DNA: TGCAGCGTCACAATACAGGGGCAGGGGTGGGAGACCCAGTACTTC. This translates into CSVTIQGQGWETQYF.

This clonotype was observed a few times. One base away lies a much larger clone, so this may be a sequencing read error. The chain joins TRBV28 to TRBJ2-7, with D unclear. CDR1 and CDR2 from the germline V gene are MDHEN and SYDVKM. This CDR3 has 9 amino acids. Between the trimmed V and J ends, which lost 7 bases and 2 bases, there was a span of 0 bases. CDR3 sequence reads: CASTYEQYF. DNA for the CDR3: TGTGCCAGCACCTACGAGCAGTACTTC.

A few counts support this clonotype. The J gene is TRBJ2-5, the V gene TRBV7-2, with TRBD2 identical over 9 bases. V lost 1 base, J lost 13 bases, and 13 bases stayed unmatched. Germline loops: CDR1 SGHTA, CDR2 FQGNSA. This CDR3 region has 15 residues. The CDR3 loop is CASSLDWVAGVPLYF. In DNA, the CDR3 is TGTGCCAGCAGCTTAGATTGGGTAGCGGGAGTTCCTTTGTACTTC. The full variable domain, in which reference TRBV7-2 and TRBJ2-5 provide the parts outside the CDR3, is GAGVSQSPSNKVTEKGKDVELRCDPISGHTALYWYRQSLGQGLEFLIYFQGNSAPDKSGLPSDRFSAERTGGSVSTLTIQRTQQEDSAVYLCASSLDWVAGVPLYFGPGTRLLVL.

The V gene is TRBV15, the J gene TRBJ2-6; no reliable D call. The germline CDR1 and CDR2 sequences are LNHNV and YYDKDF (reference sequence). V lost 6 bases and J lost 0, with 9 bases in between. The CDR3 covers 15 residues. The CDR3 reads CATSLAVSGANVLTF. The CDR3 DNA reads TGTGCCACCAGTCTGGCCGTCTCTGGGGCCAACGTCCTGACTTTC. Combining the CDR3 with reference TRBV15 and TRBJ2-6 gives the whole variable domain DAMVIQNPRYQVTQFGKPVTLSCSQTLNHNVMYWYQQKSSQAPKLLFHYYDKDFNNEADTPDNFQSRRPNTSFCFLDIRSPGLGDTAMYLCATSLAVSGANVLTFGAGSRLTVL.

This clonotype showed up just a few times. The chain employs TRBV29-1 and TRBJ2-5; tentative D call: TRBD1 (6 bases). Germline V CDR1 and CDR2: SQVTM, ANQGSEA. V was clipped by 6 bases and J by 5 bases, with 13 bases between them. The CDR3 runs to 12 residues. CDR3 amino acids: CSVRTAGETQYF. CDR3 in DNA: TGCAGCGTGAGGACAGCAGGGGAGACCCAGTACTTC.

This clonotype was detected a few times. The gene calls are TRBV20-1 and TRBJ2-7, with TRBD2 as a possible D gene (6 bases). This CDR3 has 12 residues. Trimming left V 3 bases short and J 4 bases short, with 10 bases between. Per germline, CDR1 DFQATT and CDR2 SNEGSKA (reference sequence). CDR3: CSASGSRYEQYF. In nucleotides, the CDR3 is TGCAGTGCTAGCGGGAGTCGATACGAGCAGTACTTC.

At least ten counts were recorded for this clonotype. The chain carries TRBV5-1 and TRBJ2-5, with unresolved D. CDR1 and CDR2 from the germline V gene are SGHRS and YFSETQ. This CDR3 has 11 amino acids. Trimming cost V 2 bases and J 2 bases, with 1 base left between them. CDR3 nucleotides: TGCGCCAGCAGCTTTCAAGAGACCCAGTACTTC. This sequence encodes CASSFQETQYF.

In its sample, this clonotype was seen a few times. The chain links TRBV29-1 to TRBJ2-5; D is unclear. The CDR3 is 15 amino acids. CDR1 and CDR2 from the germline V gene are SQVTM and ANQGSEA. V shed 0 bases and J shed 0 bases, with 11 bases lying between them. CDR3 in DNA: TGCAGCGTTGAAGATCTGCAGGCCTACCAAGAGACCCAGTACTTC. Translated: CSVEDLQAYQETQYF.

In this sample, this clonotype turned up a few times. The chain employs TRBV27 and TRBJ2-4; 15 bases align to TRBD2. V shed 5 bases and J 7 bases; nucleotides not matched to a gene: 3. From germline, CDR1 is MNHEY and CDR2 SMNVEV (reference sequence). The CDR3 extends over 15 amino acids. CDR3 coding DNA: TGTGCCAGCAGTCCAGGGACTAGCGGGAGGAACATTCAGTACTTC. Encoded protein: CASSPGTSGRNIQYF.

A few counts support this clonotype. The V gene is TRBV23-1, the J gene TRBJ2-5; D unresolved. TRBV23-1 is assigned to the ORF class and has an uncertain function. The V end lost 4 bases, the J end lost 3 bases, and 15 bases lay between the germline ends. CDR3 length: 15 amino acids. The CDR3 here is CASSLECEWKETQYF. CDR3 nucleotide sequence: TGCGCCAGCAGTCTTGAATGTGAATGGAAAGAGACCCAGTACTTC.

This clonotype appeared a few times. V usage is TRBV29-1 and J usage is TRBJ1-5, with D perhaps matching TRBD1 (5 bases). V dropped 7 bases and J dropped 3 bases, with 10 bases sitting between them. CDR1 is SQVTM, CDR2 ANQGSEA, per germline. This CDR3 has 12 residues. CDR3 loop: CSAGSNNQPQHF. In DNA form, the CDR3 reads TGCAGCGCAGGGAGCAACAATCAGCCCCAGCATTTT.

The chain couples TRBV4-1 to TRBJ2-7; TRBD1 matches 7 bases. V lost 4 bases and J lost 3; bases outside the gene matches: 6. The CDR3 spans 14 residues. From germline, CDR1 is MGHRA and CDR2 YSYEKL. The CDR3: CASSPGQSYYEQYF. The CDR3 nucleotides read TGCGCCAGCAGCCCGGGACAGTCCTACTACGAGCAGTACTTC.

The V gene is TRBV6-1, the J gene TRBJ1-1, with D tentatively TRBD1 (6 bases). The germline V gene encodes CDR1 MNHNS and CDR2 SASEGT. This CDR3 comprises 13 residues. The DNA for the CDR3 is TGTGCAATAAGGGGGGGGATGGGGACTGAAGCTTTCTTT. The encoded protein is CAIRGGMGTEAFF.

This clonotype was picked up one time. The genes are TRBV10-3 and TRBJ1-1; TRBD1 matches at 8 bases. J gave up 5 bases and V 2 bases, and 7 bases lay outside the gene matches. CDR3 size: 15 residues. Germline V gene data show CDR1 as ENHRY and CDR2 as SYGVKD. In DNA form, the CDR3 reads TGTGCCATCAGTGAGGCCGGACAGGGCTGGACTGAAGCTTTCTTT. Encoded protein: CAISEAGQGWTEAFF.

This clonotype was seen at least ten times. V gene TRBV7-9 combines with J gene TRBJ1-5; TRBD1 matches at 9 bases. The CDR3 length is 15 residues. CDR1 SEHNR and CDR2 FQNEAQ come from the germline V gene (reference sequence). V gave up 5 bases and J gave up 4 bases; unmatched junction bases: 6. The CDR3 here is CASSPGQGGNQPQHF. CDR3 nucleotide sequence: TGTGCCAGCAGCCCGGGACAGGGCGGGAATCAGCCCCAGCATTTT.

This sequence joins TRBV5-1 and TRBJ2-3, with 9 bases aligning to TRBD2. The CDR3 loop spans 15 amino acids. Per the germline V gene, CDR1 is SGHRS and CDR2 is YFSETQ. V was pared by 3 bases and J by 4 bases, with 6 bases of the junction left unmatched. The CDR3 bases are TGCGCCAGCAGCTGGGGACTAGCCGGACCAGATACGCAGTATTTT. The encoded protein is CASSWGLAGPDTQYF.

The rearrangement links TRBV29-1 to TRBJ2-2; D remains ambiguous. Germline lookup yields CDR1 SQVTM and CDR2 ANQGSEA. Trimming shortened V by 6 bases and J by 5 bases, and 22 bases separated the two germline ends. There are 16 residues in the CDR3. The CDR3 DNA is TGCAGCGTAACCTCCCCTCGGTCTCCGTATACCGGGGAGCTGTTTTTT. Its translation: CSVTSPRSPYTGELFF.

The chain has TRBV12-3 or TRBV12-4 and TRBJ2-3; 9 bases align to TRBD2. The CDR3 has 15 residues. V shed 3 bases and J 4 bases; nucleotides not matched to a gene: 5. CDR3 coding DNA: TGTGCCAGCAGTTTGGGCGGGAGGGTCCCAGATACGCAGTATTTT. This gives the protein CASSLGGRVPDTQYF.